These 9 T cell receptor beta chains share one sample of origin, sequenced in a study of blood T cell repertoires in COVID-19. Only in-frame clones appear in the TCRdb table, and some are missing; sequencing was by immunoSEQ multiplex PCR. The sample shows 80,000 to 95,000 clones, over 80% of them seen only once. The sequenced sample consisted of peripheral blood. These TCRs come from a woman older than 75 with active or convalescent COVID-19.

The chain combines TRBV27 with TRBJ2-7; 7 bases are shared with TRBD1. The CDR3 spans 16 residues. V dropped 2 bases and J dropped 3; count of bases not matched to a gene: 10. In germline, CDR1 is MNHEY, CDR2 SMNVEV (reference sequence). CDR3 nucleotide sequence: TGTGCCAGCAGTTTAAGGGGGCGTCAGGTAGGCTACGAGCAGTACTTC. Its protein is CASSLRGRQVGYEQYF.

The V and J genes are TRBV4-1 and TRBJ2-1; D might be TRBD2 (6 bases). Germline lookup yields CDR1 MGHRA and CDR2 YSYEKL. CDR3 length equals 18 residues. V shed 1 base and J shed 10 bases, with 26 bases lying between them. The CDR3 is CASSQGSLRDSEVREQFF. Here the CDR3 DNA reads TGCGCCAGCAGCCAAGGAAGCCTCCGGGACTCCGAGGTCCGCGAGCAGTTCTTC.

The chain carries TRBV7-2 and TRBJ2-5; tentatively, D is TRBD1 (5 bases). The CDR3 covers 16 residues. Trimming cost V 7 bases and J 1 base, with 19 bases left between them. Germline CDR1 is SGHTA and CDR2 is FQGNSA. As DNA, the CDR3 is TGTGCCAGCAACCCAAAAAATGTAGGGGCCCAAGAGACCCAGTACTTC. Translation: CASNPKNVGAQETQYF.

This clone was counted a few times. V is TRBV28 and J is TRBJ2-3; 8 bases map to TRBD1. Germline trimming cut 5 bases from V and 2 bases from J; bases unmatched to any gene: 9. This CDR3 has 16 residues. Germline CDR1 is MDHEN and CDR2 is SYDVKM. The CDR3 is CASSKTGTGYTDTQYF. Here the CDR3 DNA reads TGTGCCAGCAGTAAAACCGGGACAGGCTACACAGATACGCAGTATTTT.

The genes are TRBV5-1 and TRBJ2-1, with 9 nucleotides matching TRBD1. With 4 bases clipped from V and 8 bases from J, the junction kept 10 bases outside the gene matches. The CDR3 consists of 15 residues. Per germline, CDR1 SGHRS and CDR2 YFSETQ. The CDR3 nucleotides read TGCGCCAGCAGCCAGACCGGGACAGGGATCGATGAGCAGTTCTTC. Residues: CASSQTGTGIDEQFF.

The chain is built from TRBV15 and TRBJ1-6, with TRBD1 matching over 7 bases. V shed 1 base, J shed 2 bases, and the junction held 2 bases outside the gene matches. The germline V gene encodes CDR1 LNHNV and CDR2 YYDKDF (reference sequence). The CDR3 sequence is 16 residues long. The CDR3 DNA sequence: TGTGCCACCAGCAGAGGGGACAGTCCCTATAATTCACCCCTCCACTTT. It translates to CATSRGDSPYNSPLHF.

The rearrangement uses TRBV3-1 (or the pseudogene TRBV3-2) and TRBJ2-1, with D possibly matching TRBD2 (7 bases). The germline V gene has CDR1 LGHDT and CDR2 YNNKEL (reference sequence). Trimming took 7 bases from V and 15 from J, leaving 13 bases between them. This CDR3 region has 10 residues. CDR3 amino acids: CASILGGVFF. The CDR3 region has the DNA TGTGCCAGCATCTTAGGGGGGGTGTTCTTC.

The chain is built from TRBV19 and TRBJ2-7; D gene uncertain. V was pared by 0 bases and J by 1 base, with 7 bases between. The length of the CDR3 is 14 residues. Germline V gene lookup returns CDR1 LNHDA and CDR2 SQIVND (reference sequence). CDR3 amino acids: CASSIDQMSYEQYF. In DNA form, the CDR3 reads TGTGCCAGTAGTATAGACCAGATGTCCTACGAGCAGTACTTC.

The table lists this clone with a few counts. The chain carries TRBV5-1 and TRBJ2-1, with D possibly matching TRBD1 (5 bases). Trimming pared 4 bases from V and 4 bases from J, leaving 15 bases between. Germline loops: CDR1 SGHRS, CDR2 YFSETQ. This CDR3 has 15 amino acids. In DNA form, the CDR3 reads TGCGCCAGCAGCAGGTTAGGGGAACCGTACAATGAGCAGTTCTTC. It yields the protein CASSRLGEPYNEQFF.